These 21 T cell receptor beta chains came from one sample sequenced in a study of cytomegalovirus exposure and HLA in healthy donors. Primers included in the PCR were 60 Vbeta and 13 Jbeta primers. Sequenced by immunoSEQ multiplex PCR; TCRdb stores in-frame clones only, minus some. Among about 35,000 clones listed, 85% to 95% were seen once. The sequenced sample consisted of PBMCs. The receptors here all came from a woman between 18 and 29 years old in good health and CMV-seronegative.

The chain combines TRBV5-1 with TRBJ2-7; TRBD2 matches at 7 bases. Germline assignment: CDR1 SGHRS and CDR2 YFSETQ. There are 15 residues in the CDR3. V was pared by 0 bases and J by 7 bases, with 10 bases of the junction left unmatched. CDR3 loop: CASSLAWGGSREQYF. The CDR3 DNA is TGCGCCAGCAGCTTGGCCTGGGGGGGATCAAGGGAGCAGTACTTC.

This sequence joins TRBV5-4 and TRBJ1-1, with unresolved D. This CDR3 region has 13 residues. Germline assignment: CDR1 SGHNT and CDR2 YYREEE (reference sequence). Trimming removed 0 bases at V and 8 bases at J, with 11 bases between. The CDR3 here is CASSLGREGEAFF. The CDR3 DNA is TGTGCCAGCAGCTTGGGGAGAGAGGGCGAAGCTTTCTTT.

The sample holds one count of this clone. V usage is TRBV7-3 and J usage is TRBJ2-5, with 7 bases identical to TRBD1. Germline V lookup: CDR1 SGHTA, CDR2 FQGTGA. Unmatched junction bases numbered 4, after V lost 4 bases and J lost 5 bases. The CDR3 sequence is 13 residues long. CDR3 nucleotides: TGTGCCAGCAGCTGGGGACAGAGGGAGACCCAGTACTTC. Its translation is CASSWGQRETQYF.

CDR3 sequence (DNA): TGTGCCAGCAGCCGGGAAAGTCATTATGGCTACACCTTC. This encodes CASSRESHYGYTF. V and J are TRBV27 and TRBJ1-2; no clear D. V was pared by 6 bases and J by 5 bases, with 13 bases between. This CDR3 has 13 residues. Germline CDR1 reads MNHEY; CDR2 reads SMNVEV (reference sequence).

The CDR3 DNA sequence: TGTGCCAGCGGTCCAGGTACTACGGGACAAGAGACCCAGTACTTC. Protein sequence: CASGPGTTGQETQYF. The V call is TRBV28, the J call TRBJ2-5; perhaps TRBD2 as D (5 bases). CDR1 and CDR2 (germline): MDHEN, SYDVKM. The CDR3 is 15 amino acids. The V end lost 8 bases, the J end lost 2 bases, and 18 bases lay between the germline ends.

CDR3 nucleotide sequence: TGTGCCAGCAGCCGTGGCGTACGGACTGATAACTATGGCTACACCTTC. Residues: CASSRGVRTDNYGYTF. The chain is built from TRBV16 and TRBJ1-2; no clear D. This CDR3 is 16 amino acids long. Deletions cut 4 bases from V and 1 base from J, with 16 bases between. Germline CDR1 KGHSY, CDR2 FQNENV.

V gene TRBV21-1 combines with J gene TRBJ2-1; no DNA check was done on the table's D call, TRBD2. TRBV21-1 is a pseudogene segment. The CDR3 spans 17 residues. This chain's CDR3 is CASSNGVAGGGVNEQFF. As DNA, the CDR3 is TGTGCCAGCAGCAATGGGGTAGCGGGAGGCGGGGTCAATGAGCAGTTCTTC.

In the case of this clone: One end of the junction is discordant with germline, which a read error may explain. The CDR3 loop reads CASSLASSTVGGETQYF. CDR3 nucleotide sequence: TGTGCTAGCAGCTTAGCGTCTAGTACCGTCGGTGGAGAGACCCAGTACTTC. The chain has TRBV7-7 and TRBJ2-5; weak D call: TRBD2 (5 bases). This CDR3 is 17 amino acids long. Germline-derived CDR1 and CDR2 are SSHAT and FNYEAQ (reference sequence).

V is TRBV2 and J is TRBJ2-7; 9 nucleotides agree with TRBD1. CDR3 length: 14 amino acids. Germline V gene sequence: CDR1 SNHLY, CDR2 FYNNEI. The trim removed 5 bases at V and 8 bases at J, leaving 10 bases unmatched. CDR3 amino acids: CASSREPGQGKQYF. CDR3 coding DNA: TGTGCCAGCAGTAGAGAACCGGGACAGGGAAAGCAGTACTTC.

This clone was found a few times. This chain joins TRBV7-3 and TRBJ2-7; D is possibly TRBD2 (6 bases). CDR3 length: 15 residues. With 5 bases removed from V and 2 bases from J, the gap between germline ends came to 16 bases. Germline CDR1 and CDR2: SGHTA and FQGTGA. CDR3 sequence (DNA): TGTGCCAGCAGCCAACATACGGGGGTTCCCTACGAGCAGTACTTC. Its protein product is CASSQHTGVPYEQYF. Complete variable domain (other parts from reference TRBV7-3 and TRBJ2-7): GAGVSQTPSNKVTEKGKYVELRCDPISGHTALYWYRQSLGQGPEFLIYFQGTGAADDSGLPNDRFFAVRPEGSVSTLKIQRTERGDSAVYLCASSQHTGVPYEQYFGPGTRLTVT.

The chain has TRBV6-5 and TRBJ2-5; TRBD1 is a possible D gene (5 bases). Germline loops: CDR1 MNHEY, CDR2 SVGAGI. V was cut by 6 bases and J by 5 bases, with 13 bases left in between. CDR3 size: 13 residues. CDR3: CASRPQGWETQYF. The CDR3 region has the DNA TGTGCCAGCAGGCCCCAGGGTTGGGAGACCCAGTACTTC.

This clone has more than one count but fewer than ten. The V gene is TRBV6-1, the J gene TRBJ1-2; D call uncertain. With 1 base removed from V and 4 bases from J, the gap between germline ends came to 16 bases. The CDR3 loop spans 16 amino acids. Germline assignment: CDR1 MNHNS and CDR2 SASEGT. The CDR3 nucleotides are TGTGCCAGCAGTGAAGAGACAAGCGGCGTCGGCTATGGCTACACCTTC. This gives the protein CASSEETSGVGYGYTF.

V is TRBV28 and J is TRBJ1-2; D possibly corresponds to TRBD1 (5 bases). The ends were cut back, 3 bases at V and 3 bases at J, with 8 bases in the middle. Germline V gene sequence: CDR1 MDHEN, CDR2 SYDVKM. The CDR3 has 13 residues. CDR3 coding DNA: TGTGCCAGCAGTTTGGGGGGGGACTATGGCTACACCTTC. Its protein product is CASSLGGDYGYTF.

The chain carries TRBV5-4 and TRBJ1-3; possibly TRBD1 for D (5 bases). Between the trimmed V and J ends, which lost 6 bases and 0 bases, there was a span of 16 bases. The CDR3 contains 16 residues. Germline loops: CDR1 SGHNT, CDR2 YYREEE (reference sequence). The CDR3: CASTTGLSASGNTIYF. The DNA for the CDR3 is TGTGCCAGCACCACAGGTTTGAGCGCCTCTGGAAACACCATATATTTT.

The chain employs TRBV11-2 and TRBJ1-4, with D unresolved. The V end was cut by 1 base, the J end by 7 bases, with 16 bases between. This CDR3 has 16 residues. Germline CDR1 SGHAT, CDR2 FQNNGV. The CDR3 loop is CASSLARRGRGEKLFF. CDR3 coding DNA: TGTGCCAGCAGCTTAGCACGGCGGGGTCGGGGTGAAAAACTGTTTTTT.

Here the CDR3 reads CASSVGASRTDTQYF. As DNA, the CDR3 is TGTGCCAGCAGTGTGGGGGCATCACGCACAGATACGCAGTATTTT. The J gene is TRBJ2-3, the V gene TRBV25-1; D may be TRBD1 (6 bases). The CDR3 extends over 15 amino acids. Trimming stripped 4 bases from V and 1 base from J, with 12 bases between. Germline CDR1 is MGHDK and CDR2 is SYGVNS.

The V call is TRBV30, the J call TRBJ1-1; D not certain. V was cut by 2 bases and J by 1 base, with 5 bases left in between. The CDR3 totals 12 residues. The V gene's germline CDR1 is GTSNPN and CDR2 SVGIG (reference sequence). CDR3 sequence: CAWSPGNTEAFF. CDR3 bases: TGTGCCTGGAGTCCAGGGAACACTGAAGCTTTCTTT.

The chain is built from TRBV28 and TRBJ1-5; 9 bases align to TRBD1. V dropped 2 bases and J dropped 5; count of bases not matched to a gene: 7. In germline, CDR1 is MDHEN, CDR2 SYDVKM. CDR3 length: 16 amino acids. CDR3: CASSLRWGQGHQPQHF. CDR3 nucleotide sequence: TGTGCCAGCAGTTTAAGGTGGGGACAGGGCCATCAGCCCCAGCATTTT.

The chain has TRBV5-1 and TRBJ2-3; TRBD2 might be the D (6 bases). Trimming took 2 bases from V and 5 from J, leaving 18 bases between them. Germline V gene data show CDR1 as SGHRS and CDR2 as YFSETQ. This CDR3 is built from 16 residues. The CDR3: CASSFNPGGGGDTQYF. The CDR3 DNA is TGCGCCAGCAGCTTCAATCCCGGGGGTGGGGGAGATACGCAGTATTTT.

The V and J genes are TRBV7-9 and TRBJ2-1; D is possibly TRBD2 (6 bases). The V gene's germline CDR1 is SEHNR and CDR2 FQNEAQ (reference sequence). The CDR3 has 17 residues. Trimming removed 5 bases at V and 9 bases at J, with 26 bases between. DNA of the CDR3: TGTGCCAGCAGCCAAGGCTGGAGCGGGTTAAGGGAAAGTGAGCAGTTCTTC. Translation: CASSQGWSGLRESEQFF.

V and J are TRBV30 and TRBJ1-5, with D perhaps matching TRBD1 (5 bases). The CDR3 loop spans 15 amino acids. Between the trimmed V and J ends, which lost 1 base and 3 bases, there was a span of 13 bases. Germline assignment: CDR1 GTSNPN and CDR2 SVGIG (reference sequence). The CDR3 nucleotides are TGTGCCTGGAGTGGGATGGGGGGGGACAATCAGCCCCAGCATTTT. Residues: CAWSGMGGDNQPQHF.